This TCR beta chain is drawn from a study of identical twins. Study outcomes and limitations: Because invariant MAIT and iNKT cells could be present, zero-insertion analyses could be partly confounded. The analysis was cross-sectional rather than longitudinal within donors. Clonotypes of the beta chain that were abundant in cord blood carried fewer insertions (memory repertoires showed none).

For this clonotype: Its specificity is unknown.

The CDR3 covers 16 residues. Germline-derived CDR1 and CDR2 are LGHNA and YNFKEQ. V was clipped by 0 bases and J by 1 base; unmatched bases: 4. Template switching added a universal primer site, and cDNA bore unique molecular identifiers. TCRdb re-called the 5' RACE reads with MiXCR, one entry per CDR3 protein. The sample has roughly 280,000 distinct CDR3 sequences, just under 9.5% seen once. Separately, the same data were catalogued under a study of yellow fever vaccine responses in identical twins.

Sequenced material: CD8+ T cells sorted from blood. V is TRBV4-2 and J is TRBJ2-7; TRBD1 matches at 9 bases. This receptor was taken from a woman between 18 and 30 years old in good health. CDR3: CASSQEPGQGSYEQYF. DNA for the CDR3: TGTGCCAGCAGCCAAGAACCGGGACAGGGTTCCTACGAGCAGTACTTC.